The 2 T cell receptor beta chains reported below all come from one sample, sequenced in a study of blood T cell repertoires in COVID-19 (dated by TCRdb to the early 2020s). Preparation of the library involved the immunoSEQ multiplex PCR assay. The clones in this table, taken by TCRdb from immuneACCESS, are in-frame only. Not every clone is retained; where verified, under half of the shortfall comes from an unresolved V gene, and the cause of the rest is unknown. Here the sample has some 230,000 clones; around 87% occur a single time. The ten largest clones represent approximately 3.8% of the sample. Sequenced: PBMCs or T cells enriched from blood (not recorded which). The receptors derive from a woman under 30 in a cohort exposed to, infected with or recovered from COVID-19 (not recorded which).

This clone was observed once. The gene calls are TRBV18 and TRBJ1-5; 7 bases fit TRBD1. CDR3 length: 14 amino acids. Germline V gene sequence: CDR1 KGHSH, CDR2 LQKENI. Unmatched junction bases numbered 5, after V lost 2 bases and J lost 7 bases. The CDR3 loop is CASSPTATGQPQHF. The DNA for the CDR3 is TGTGCCAGCTCACCAACCGCGACAGGGCAGCCCCAGCATTTT.

V usage is TRBV7-9 and J usage is TRBJ1-2; D is possibly TRBD1 (6 bases). V lost 5 bases to trimming and J lost 1 base, with 14 bases between them. Germline-derived CDR1 and CDR2 are SEHNR and FQNEAQ (reference sequence). This CDR3 is built from 15 residues. The CDR3 nucleotides are TGTGCCAGCAGCCCCCTCCAGGGGCGTAACTATGGCTACACCTTC. Protein: CASSPLQGRNYGYTF.